This paragraph covers one TCR beta chain sequence. Its cognate antigen is unknown. This specimen belongs to a study of vaccination and CD4 T cells after COVID-19. Study context: Four females and six males made up the convalescents, with two Hispanic.

General observations from the study: Post-vaccination, and not before, a median approximately 89% of reactive clones appeared in convalescent patients.

TCRdb called the PCR reads again in MiXCR, with one record for every CDR3 protein. Here the sample spans fewer than 30,000 distinct CDR3 sequences, around 50% being singletons. This TCR was sampled from a human donor who had recovered from COVID-19. Sample: CD4+ T cells from blood, taken before SARS-CoV-2 vaccination.

CDR3 loop: CATTGTSGTREQFF. In DNA form, the CDR3 reads TGTGCCACTACAGGGACTAGCGGGACCCGGGAGCAGTTCTTC. V is TRBV6-1 and J is TRBJ2-1; TRBD2 agrees at 13 bases. The length of the CDR3 is 14 residues. The V gene end was trimmed by 10 bases and the J gene end by 10 bases; junction bases not matched to a gene: 10. Looked up from germline, CDR1 is MNHNS and CDR2 is SASEGT.